The source of this T cell receptor (beta chain) is a study of long-term antiretroviral therapy in people with HIV. This CDR3 contains 17 residues. V lost 1 base and J lost 0, with 15 bases in between. Germline V lookup: CDR1 SGHAT, CDR2 FQNNGV. Sequencing used immunoSEQ v3.0 at survey level. Profiling relied on immunoSEQ multiplex PCR, and the TCRdb table lists in-frame clones only, not all of them. The sample yields roughly 20,000 clones, 88% seen once. Each HIV-infected participant was given treatment in the United States. The genes are TRBV11-2 and TRBJ1-1; tentatively, D is TRBD1 (6 bases). The sample in question was unsorted PBMCs, obtained 2.3 years after starting antiretroviral therapy. The clonotype comes from a man between 60 and 70 years old with HIV. The CDR3 reads CASSLGPPGQMNTEAFF. The DNA of the CDR3 is TGTGCCAGCAGCTTAGGCCCCCCCGGACAGATGAACACTGAAGCTTTCTTT. Together with reference TRBV11-2 and TRBJ1-1, the CDR3 gives the full variable domain: EAGVAQSPRYKIIEKRQSVAFWCNPISGHATLYWYQQILGQGPKLLIQFQNNGVVDDSQLPKDRFSAERLKGVDSTLKIQPAKLEDSAVYLCASSLGPPGQMNTEAFFGQGTRLTVV.